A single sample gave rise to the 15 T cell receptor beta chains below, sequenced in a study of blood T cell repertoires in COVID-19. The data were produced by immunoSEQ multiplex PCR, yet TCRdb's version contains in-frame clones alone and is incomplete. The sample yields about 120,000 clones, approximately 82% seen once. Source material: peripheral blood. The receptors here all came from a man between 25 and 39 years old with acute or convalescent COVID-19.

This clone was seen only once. CDR3 region: CSASSRFNEQFF. The CDR3 bases are TGCAGTGCTAGTTCCAGGTTCAATGAGCAGTTCTTC. The chain links TRBV20-1 to TRBJ2-1, with D uncertain. Trimming removed 3 bases from V and 6 bases from J, with 9 bases in between. This CDR3 has 12 amino acids. In germline, CDR1 is DFQATT, CDR2 SNEGSKA (reference sequence).

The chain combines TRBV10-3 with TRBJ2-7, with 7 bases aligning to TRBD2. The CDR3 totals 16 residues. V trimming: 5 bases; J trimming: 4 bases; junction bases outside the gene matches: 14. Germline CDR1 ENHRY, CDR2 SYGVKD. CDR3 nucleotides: TGTGCCATCAGTCCGGCCCGAGGGTTGGGGGGGTACGAGCAGTACTTC. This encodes CAISPARGLGGYEQYF.

CDR3 protein: CASSGDRTEKTQYF. CDR3 nucleotide sequence: TGTGCCAGCAGCGGGGACAGAACGGAAAAGACCCAGTACTTC. The chain links TRBV9 to TRBJ2-5; TRBD1 agrees at 7 bases. CDR1 and CDR2 from the germline V gene are SGDLS and YYNGEE. Trimming cost V 3 bases and J 6 bases; bases outside gene matches: 8. The CDR3 totals 14 residues.

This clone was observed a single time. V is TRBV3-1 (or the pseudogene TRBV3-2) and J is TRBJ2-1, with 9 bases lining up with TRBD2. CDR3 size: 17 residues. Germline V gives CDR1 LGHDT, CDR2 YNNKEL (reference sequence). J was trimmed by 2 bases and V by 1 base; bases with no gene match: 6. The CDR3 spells CASSQASGKGAYNEQFF. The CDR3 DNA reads TGTGCCAGCAGCCAAGCTAGCGGGAAAGGGGCCTACAATGAGCAGTTCTTC.

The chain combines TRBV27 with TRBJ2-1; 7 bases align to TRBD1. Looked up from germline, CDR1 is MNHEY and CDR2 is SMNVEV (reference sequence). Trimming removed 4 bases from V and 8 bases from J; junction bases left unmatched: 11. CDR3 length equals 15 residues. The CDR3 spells CASSSRQGGTHEQFF. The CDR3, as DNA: TGTGCCAGCAGTTCCAGACAGGGTGGGACCCATGAGCAGTTCTTC.

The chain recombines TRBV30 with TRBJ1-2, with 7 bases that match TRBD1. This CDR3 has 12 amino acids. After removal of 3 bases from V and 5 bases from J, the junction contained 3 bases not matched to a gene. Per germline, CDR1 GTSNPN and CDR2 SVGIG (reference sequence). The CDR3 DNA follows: TGTGCCTGGAGCCCGACAGGGTATGGCTACACCTTC. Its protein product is CAWSPTGYGYTF.

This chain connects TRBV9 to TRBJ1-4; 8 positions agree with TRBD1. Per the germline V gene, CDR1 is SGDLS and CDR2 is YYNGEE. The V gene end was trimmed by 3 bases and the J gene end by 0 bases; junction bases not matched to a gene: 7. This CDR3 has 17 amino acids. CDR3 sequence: CASSGGQGSSTNEKLFF. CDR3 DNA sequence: TGTGCCAGCAGCGGAGGACAGGGAAGTTCAACTAATGAAAAACTGTTTTTT.

For the CDR3, the DNA is TGCGCCAGCGGACTTCAGGGGGTAGAGGGCACTGAAGCTTTCTTT. Translated, it gives CASGLQGVEGTEAFF. This chain joins TRBV5-1 and TRBJ1-1; 7 positions match TRBD1. The V gene end was trimmed by 7 bases and the J gene end by 4 bases; junction bases not matched to a gene: 13. Germline V CDR1 and CDR2: SGHRS, YFSETQ. This CDR3 region has 15 residues.

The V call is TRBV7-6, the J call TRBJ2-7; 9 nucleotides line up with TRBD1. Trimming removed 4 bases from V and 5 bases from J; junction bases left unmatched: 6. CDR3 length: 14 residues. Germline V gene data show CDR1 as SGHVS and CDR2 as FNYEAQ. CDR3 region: CASSSGQGMNEQYV. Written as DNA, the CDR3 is TGTGCCAGCAGCTCAGGACAGGGGATGAACGAGCAGTACGTC.

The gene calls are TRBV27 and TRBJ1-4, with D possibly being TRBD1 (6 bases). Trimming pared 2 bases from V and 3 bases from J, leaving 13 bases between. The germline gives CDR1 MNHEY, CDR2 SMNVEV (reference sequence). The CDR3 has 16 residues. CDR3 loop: CASSLMGATANEKLFF. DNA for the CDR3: TGTGCCAGCAGTTTAATGGGGGCGACCGCTAATGAAAAACTGTTTTTT.

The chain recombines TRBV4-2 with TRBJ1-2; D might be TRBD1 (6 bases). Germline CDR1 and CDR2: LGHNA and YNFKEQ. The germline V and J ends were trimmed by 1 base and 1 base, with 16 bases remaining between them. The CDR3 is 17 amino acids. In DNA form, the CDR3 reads TGTGCCAGCAGCCAAGTCGGTTTAGAGGGGGATAACTATGGCTACACCTTC. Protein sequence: CASSQVGLEGDNYGYTF.

CDR3 loop: CASSVAGGDTEAFF. CDR3 DNA: TGTGCCAGCAGCGTAGCGGGGGGAGACACTGAAGCTTTCTTT. This chain joins TRBV9 and TRBJ1-1; D may be TRBD1 (5 bases). The CDR3 extends over 14 amino acids. Trimming took off 0 bases at V and 3 bases at J, with 9 bases between the two ends. From germline, CDR1 is SGDLS and CDR2 YYNGEE.

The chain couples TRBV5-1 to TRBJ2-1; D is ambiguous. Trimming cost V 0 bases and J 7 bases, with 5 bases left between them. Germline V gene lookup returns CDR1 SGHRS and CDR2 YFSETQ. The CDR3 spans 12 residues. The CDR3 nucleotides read TGCGCCAGCAGCTTGGGAGGAAATGAGCAGTTCTTC. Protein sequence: CASSLGGNEQFF.

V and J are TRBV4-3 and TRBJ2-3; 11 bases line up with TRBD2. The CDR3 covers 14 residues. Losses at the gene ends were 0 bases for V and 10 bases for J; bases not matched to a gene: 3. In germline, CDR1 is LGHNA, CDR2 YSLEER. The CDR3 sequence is CASSQDQTSGAQYF. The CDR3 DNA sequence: TGCGCCAGCAGCCAAGATCAGACTAGCGGGGCGCAGTATTTT.

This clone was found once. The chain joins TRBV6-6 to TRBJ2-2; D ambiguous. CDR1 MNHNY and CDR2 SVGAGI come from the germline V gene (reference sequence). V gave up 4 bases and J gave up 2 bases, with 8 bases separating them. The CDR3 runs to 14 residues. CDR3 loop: CASSFVLNTGELFF. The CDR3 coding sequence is TGTGCCAGCAGTTTCGTTCTTAACACCGGGGAGCTGTTTTTT.